This entry concerns a single TCR beta chain. The data stem from a study of blood T cell repertoires in COVID-19. Across the whole study: The United States, Italy and Spain supplied acute and convalescent COVID-19 samples.

The table came from immunoSEQ multiplex PCR; TCRdb's copy has only in-frame clones and leaves some out. This table has 87,000 or so clones, around 90% appearing once. Germline-derived CDR1 and CDR2 are LNHDA and SQIVND (reference sequence). The length of the CDR3 is 15 residues. Between the trimmed V and J ends, which lost 4 bases and 8 bases, there was a span of 15 bases. Sequencing was done on a sample of peripheral blood. This TCR derives from a woman between 45 and 60 years old with active or convalescent COVID-19. V and J are TRBV19 and TRBJ1-6, with a weak D call TRBD1 (6 bases). The CDR3: CASSNTRGGDSPLHF. In DNA, the CDR3 is TGTGCCAGTAGTAACACCAGAGGGGGTGATTCACCCCTCCACTTT.